This T cell receptor (beta chain) was captured in a study of early T cells in non-severe SARS-CoV-2 infection. This clonotype has ten or more counts. With 2 bases removed from V and 4 bases from J, the gap between germline ends came to 16 bases. The CDR3 is 16 residues long. Germline values: CDR1 LNHDA, CDR2 SQIVND (reference sequence). Tagging with unique molecular identifiers was applied to individual cDNA molecules. TCRdb reanalysed the 5' RACE reads using MiXCR and keeps one entry per CDR3 protein. The table has more than 15,000 distinct CDR3 sequences, 4.5% to 6% seen once; the top ten hold about 6.3%.

The chain uses TRBV19 and TRBJ2-3; D is unresolved. The starting material was whole blood, obtained at baseline. The TCR originated in an adult who was a healthcare worker with PCR-confirmed SARS-CoV-2 infection or an uninfected control (not recorded which). The CDR3 DNA sequence: TGTGCCAGTAGTATACCGACTCTTACTCCGGCAGATACGCAGTATTTT. This gives the protein CASSIPTLTPADTQYF.